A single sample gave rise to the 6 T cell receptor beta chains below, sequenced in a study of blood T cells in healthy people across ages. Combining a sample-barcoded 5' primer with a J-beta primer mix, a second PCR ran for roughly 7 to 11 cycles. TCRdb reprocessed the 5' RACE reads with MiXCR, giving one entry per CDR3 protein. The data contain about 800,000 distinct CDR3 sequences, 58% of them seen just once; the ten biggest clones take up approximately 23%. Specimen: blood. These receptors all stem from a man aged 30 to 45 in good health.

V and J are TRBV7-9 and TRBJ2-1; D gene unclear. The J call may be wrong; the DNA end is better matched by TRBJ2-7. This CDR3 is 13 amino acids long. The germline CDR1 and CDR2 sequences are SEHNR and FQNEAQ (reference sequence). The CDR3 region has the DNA TGTGCCAGCAGCTTAACGCTTTACAATGAGCAGTACTTC. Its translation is CASSLTLYNEQYF.

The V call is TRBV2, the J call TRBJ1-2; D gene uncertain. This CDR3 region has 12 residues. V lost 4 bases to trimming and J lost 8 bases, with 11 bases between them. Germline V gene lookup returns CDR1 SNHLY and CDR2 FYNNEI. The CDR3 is CASSGSVGGYTF. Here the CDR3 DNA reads TGTGCCAGCAGTGGGTCCGTGGGAGGCTACACCTTC.

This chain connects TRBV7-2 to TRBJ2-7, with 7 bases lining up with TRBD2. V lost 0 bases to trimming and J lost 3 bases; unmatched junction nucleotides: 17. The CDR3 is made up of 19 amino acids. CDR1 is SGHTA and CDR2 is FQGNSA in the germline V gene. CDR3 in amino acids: CASSLAMYSGEGLSYEQYF. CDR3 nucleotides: TGTGCCAGCAGCTTAGCGATGTATTCGGGGGAGGGCCTCAGCTACGAGCAGTACTTC.

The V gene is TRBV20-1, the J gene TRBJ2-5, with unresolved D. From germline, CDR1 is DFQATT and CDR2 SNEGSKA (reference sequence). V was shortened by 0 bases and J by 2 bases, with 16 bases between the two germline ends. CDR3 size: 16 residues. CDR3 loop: CSARDYSASAQETQYF. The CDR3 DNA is TGCAGTGCTAGAGATTATTCCGCCAGCGCTCAAGAGACCCAGTACTTC.

The CDR3 is CASSRRGRGEQYF. In nucleotides, the CDR3 is TGTGCCAGCAGCCGCAGGGGGCGAGGAGAGCAGTACTTC. V and J are TRBV7-9 and TRBJ2-5, with TRBD1 matching over 8 bases. In germline, CDR1 is SEHNR, CDR2 FQNEAQ (reference sequence). V lost 5 bases to trimming and J lost 11 bases; unmatched junction nucleotides: 10. The CDR3 is made up of 13 amino acids.

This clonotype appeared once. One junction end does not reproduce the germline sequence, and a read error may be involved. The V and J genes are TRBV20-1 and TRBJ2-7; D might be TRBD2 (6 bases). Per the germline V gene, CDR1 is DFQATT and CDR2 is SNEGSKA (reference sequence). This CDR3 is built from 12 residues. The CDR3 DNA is TGCAGTGCTTCCCCCGGGGGTTACGGGCAGTACTTC. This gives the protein CSASPGGYGQYF.